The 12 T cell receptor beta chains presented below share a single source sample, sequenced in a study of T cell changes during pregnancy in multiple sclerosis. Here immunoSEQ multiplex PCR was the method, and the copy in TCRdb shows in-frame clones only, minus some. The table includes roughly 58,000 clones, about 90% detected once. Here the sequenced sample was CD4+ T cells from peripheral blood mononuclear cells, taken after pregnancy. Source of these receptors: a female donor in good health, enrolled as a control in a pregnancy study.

DNA for the CDR3: TGTGCCAGCAGCCCGACTCGGGGTTGGGATAGCAATCAGCCCCAGCATTTT. This translates into CASSPTRGWDSNQPQHF. The rearrangement joins TRBV28 to TRBJ1-5, with no clear D. The CDR3 contains 17 residues. Trimming took 6 bases from V and 0 from J, leaving 18 bases between them. In germline, CDR1 is MDHEN, CDR2 SYDVKM.

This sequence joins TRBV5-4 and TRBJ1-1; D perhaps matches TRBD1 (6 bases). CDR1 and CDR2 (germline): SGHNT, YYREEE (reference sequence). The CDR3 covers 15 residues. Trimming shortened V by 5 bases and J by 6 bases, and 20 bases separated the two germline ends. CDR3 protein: CASRPGGLNGPEAFF. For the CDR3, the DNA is TGTGCCAGCAGGCCGGGGGGCTTGAACGGCCCTGAAGCTTTCTTT.

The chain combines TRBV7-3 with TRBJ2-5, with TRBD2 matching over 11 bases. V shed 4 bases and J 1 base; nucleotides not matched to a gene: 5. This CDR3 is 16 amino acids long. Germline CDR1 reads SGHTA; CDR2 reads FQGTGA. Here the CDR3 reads CASSSSLAGGQETQYF. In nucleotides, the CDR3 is TGTGCCAGCAGCTCCAGTCTAGCGGGGGGCCAAGAGACCCAGTACTTC.

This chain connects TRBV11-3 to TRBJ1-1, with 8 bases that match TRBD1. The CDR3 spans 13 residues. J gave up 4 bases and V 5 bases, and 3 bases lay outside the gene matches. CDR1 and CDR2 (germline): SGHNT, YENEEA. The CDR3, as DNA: TGTGCCAGCAGCCCCGACAGGGGCACTGAAGCTTTCTTT. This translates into CASSPDRGTEAFF.

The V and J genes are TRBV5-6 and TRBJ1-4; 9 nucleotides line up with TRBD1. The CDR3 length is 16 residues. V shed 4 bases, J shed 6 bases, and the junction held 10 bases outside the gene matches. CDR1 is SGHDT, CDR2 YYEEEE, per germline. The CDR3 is CASSSRDRDQHEKLFF. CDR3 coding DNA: TGTGCCAGCAGCAGCCGGGACAGGGATCAGCATGAAAAACTGTTTTTT. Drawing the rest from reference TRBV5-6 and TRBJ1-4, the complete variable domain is DAGVTQSPTHLIKTRGQQVTLRCSPKSGHDTVSWYQQALGQGPQFIFQYYEEEERQRGNFPDRFSGHQFPNYSSELNVNALLLGDSALYLCASSSRDRDQHEKLFFGSGTQLSVL.

CDR3 amino acids: CASSEDYGDSYGYTF. The CDR3 DNA is TGTGCCAGCAGTGAGGATTATGGAGACAGCTATGGCTACACCTTC. The chain links TRBV6-1 to TRBJ1-2, with a weak D call TRBD1 (5 bases). Trimming left V 3 bases short and J 4 bases short, with 15 bases between. This CDR3 contains 15 residues. The germline CDR1 and CDR2 sequences are MNHNS and SASEGT.

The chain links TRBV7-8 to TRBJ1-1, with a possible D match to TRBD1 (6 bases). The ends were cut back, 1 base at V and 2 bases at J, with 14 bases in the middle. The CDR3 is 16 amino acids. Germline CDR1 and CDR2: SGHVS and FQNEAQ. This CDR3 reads CASSLEGRTVNTEAFF. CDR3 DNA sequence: TGTGCCAGCAGCTTAGAAGGTAGGACAGTTAACACTGAAGCTTTCTTT.

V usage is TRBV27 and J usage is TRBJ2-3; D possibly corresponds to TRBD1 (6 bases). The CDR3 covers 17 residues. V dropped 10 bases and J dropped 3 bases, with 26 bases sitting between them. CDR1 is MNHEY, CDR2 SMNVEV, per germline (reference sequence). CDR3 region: CATKYSTGTRTTDTQYF. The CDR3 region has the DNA TGTGCCACCAAATATTCAACCGGGACAAGGACTACAGATACGCAGTATTTT.

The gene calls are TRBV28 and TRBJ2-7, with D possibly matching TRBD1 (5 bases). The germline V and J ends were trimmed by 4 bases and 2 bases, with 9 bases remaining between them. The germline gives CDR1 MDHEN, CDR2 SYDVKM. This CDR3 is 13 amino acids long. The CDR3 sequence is CASSSDTPYEQYF. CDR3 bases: TGTGCCAGCAGTTCGGACACACCCTACGAGCAGTACTTC.

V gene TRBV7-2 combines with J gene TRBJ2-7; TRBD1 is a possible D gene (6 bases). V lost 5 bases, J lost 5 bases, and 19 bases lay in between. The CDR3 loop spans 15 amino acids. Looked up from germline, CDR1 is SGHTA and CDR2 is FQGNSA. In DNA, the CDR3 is TGTGCCAGCAGCCTCAGGGGACCCACGGGCCACGAGCAGTACTTC. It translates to CASSLRGPTGHEQYF. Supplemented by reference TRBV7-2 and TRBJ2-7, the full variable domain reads GAGVSQSPSNKVTEKGKDVELRCDPISGHTALYWYRQSLGQGLEFLIYFQGNSAPDKSGLPSDRFSAERTGGSVSTLTIQRTQQEDSAVYLCASSLRGPTGHEQYFGPGTRLTVT.

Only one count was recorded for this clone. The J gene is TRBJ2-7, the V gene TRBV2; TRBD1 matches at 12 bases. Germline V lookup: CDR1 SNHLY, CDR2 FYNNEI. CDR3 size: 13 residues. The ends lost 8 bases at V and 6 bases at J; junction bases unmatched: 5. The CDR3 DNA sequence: TGTGCCAGCGAAGGGGACAGGGGGCGCGAGCAGTACTTC. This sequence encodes CASEGDRGREQYF.

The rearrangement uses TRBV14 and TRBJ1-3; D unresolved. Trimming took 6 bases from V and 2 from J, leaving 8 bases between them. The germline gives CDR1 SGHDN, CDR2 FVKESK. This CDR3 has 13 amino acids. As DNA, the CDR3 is TGTGCCAGCAGGCCGGGGACTGGAAACACCATATATTTT. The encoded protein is CASRPGTGNTIYF.